This record looks at one TCR beta chain sequence and its context. The antigen remains unidentified. These data belong to a study of T cell responses to AZD1222 COVID-19 vaccine. The CDR3 extends over 13 amino acids. V was cut by 8 bases and J by 0 bases, with 10 bases left in between. Germline V gives CDR1 WNHNN, CDR2 SYGVQD (reference sequence). TCRdb's table, derived via immunoSEQ multiplex PCR, lists solely in-frame clones and lacks some. Of over 100,000 clones in the sample, approximately 88% were seen once. Study results and caveats: Repertoires were obtained only post-peak T cell response. The donors showed a predominance of white British ancestry and of females, with possible underestimation of clonal diversity.

The receptor comes from an adult in good health. V usage is TRBV10-1 and J usage is TRBJ1-1; D gene ambiguous. The sequenced sample was peripheral blood, obtained on day 0 of AZD1222 vaccination. CDR3 DNA: TGCGCCAGCCGCCGATCGGTGAACACTGAAGCTTTCTTT. This sequence encodes CASRRSVNTEAFF.